The subject of this entry is one TCR beta chain. The CDR3 runs 16 residues. CDR1 and CDR2 (germline): MNHEY, SMNVEV (reference sequence). V was pared by 2 bases and J by 0 bases, with 11 bases between. The data were produced by immunoSEQ multiplex PCR, yet TCRdb's version contains in-frame clones alone and is incomplete. Here the sample spans 200,000 to 250,000 clones, approximately 80% being singletons. These data are taken from a study of blood T cell repertoires in COVID-19. The overall study: Specimens from acute and convalescent COVID-19 originated in the United States, Italy and Spain.

The V call is TRBV27, the J call TRBJ1-5; the D gene is possibly TRBD1 (6 bases). Sequenced: PBMCs or T cells enriched from blood (not recorded which). The sequence derives from a man aged 35 to 55 who had recovered from COVID-19. This CDR3 is CASSLRAGDSNQPQHF. CDR3 sequence (DNA): TGTGCCAGCAGTTTAAGGGCAGGGGATAGCAATCAGCCCCAGCATTTT.